This T cell receptor beta chain was recorded in a study of response to subunit inactivated influenza vaccine. General study points: Authors suggested few new T cells are recruited by each seasonal influenza vaccination.

From the RT-PCR reads, TCRdb called clonotypes with MiXCR, one entry per CDR3 protein. The sample shows hundreds of thousands of distinct CDR3 sequences, 15% to 17% of them seen only once. This clonotype was found a few times. As yet, its antigen is unknown. The source was PBMCs from blood, collected roughly 13 days after vaccination. This sequence originates from a man aged 45 to 65 who received an inactivated influenza vaccine.

CDR3 amino acids: CASSSSGGPRMGETQYF. In DNA form, the CDR3 reads TGTGCCAGCAGTAGTAGCGGGGGGCCCAGGATGGGAGAGACCCAGTACTTC. This chain uses TRBV12-3 or TRBV12-4 with TRBJ2-5; 10 positions match TRBD2. J lost 4 bases, V lost 5 bases, and 13 bases had no gene match. This CDR3 spans 17 amino acids.